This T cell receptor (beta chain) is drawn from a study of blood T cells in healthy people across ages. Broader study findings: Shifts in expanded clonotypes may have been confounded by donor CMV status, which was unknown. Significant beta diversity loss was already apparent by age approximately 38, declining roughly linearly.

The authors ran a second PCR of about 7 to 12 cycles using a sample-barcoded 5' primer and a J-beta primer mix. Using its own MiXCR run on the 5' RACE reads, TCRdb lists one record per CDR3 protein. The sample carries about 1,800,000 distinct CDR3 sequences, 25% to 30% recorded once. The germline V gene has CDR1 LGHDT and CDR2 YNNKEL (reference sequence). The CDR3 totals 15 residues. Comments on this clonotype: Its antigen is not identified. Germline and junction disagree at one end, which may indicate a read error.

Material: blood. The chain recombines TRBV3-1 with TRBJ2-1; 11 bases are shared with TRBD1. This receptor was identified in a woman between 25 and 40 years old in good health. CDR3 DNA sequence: TGTGCCGGCAGCCCCGGGACAGGGGGCTACAATGAGCAGTTCTTC. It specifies CAGSPGTGGYNEQFF.